This T cell receptor beta chain was observed in a study of cytomegalovirus exposure and HLA in healthy donors. The study's findings and limits: In vitro assays verified that three CMV-associated chains recognized CMV antigens specifically. A likely sequencing artifact accounted for one observed cluster of highly shared sequence variants. The authors enumerated roughly 160 TCR beta chains as linked to cytomegalovirus.

CDR1 is MNHNS and CDR2 is SASEGT in the germline V gene. The CDR3 sequence is 14 residues long. V shed 5 bases and J shed 3 bases, with 13 bases lying between them. Concerning this clone itself: Its cognate antigen is unknown.

PCR used 60 Vbeta primers and 13 Jbeta primers. Only in-frame clones appear in the TCRdb table, and some are missing; sequencing was by immunoSEQ multiplex PCR. The data contain around 180,000 clones, around 80% of them seen just once; the ten biggest clones take up 13%. The clonotype originates from a woman between 45 and 60 years old in good health and CMV-seropositive. Sequenced sample: PBMCs. This chain links TRBV6-1 with TRBJ1-2, with D possibly matching TRBD1 (6 bases). DNA for the CDR3: TGTGCCAGCAGTCTGCTCAGGGGCGACTATGGCTACACCTTC. It codes for CASSLLRGDYGYTF.